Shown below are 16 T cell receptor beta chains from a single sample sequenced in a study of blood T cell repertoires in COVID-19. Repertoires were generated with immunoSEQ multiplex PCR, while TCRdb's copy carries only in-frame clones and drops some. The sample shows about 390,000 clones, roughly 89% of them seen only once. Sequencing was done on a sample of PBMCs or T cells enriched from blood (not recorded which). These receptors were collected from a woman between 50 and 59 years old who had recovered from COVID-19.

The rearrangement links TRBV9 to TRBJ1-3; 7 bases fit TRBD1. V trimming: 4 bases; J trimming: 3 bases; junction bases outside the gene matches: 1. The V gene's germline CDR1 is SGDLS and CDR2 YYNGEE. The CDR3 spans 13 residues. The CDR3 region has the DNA TGTGCCAGCAGCCGGGACAGTGGAAACACCATATATTTT. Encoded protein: CASSRDSGNTIYF.

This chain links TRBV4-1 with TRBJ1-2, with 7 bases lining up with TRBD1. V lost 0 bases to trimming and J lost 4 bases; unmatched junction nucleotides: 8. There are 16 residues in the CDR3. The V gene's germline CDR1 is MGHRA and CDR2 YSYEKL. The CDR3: CASSQDLGGLGYGYTF. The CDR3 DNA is TGCGCCAGCAGCCAAGATCTAGGGGGCCTAGGCTATGGCTACACCTTC.

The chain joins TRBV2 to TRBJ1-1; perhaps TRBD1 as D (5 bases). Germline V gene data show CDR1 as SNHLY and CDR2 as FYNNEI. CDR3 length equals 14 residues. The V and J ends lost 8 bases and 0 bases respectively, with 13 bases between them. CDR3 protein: CASGRDAVNTEAFF. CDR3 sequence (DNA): TGTGCCAGCGGGAGGGACGCGGTGAACACTGAAGCTTTCTTT.

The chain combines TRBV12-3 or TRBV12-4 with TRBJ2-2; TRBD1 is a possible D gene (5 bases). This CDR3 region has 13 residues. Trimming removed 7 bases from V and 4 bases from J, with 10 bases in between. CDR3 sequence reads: CASNIDSTGELFF. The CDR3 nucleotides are TGTGCCAGCAACATAGACAGCACCGGGGAGCTGTTTTTT.

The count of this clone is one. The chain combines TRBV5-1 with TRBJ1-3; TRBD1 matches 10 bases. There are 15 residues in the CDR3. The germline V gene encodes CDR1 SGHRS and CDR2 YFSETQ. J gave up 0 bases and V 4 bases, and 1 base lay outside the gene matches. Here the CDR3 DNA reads TGCGCCAGCAGCCGGGACAGGGGCTCTGGAAACACCATATATTTT. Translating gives CASSRDRGSGNTIYF.

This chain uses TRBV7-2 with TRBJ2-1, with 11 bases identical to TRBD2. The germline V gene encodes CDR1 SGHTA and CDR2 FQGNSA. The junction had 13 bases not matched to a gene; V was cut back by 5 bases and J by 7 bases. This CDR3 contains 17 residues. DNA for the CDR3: TGTGCCAGCAGCCTCCACCGCCTAGCGGGGGGTGGAAATGAGCAGTTCTTC. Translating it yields CASSLHRLAGGGNEQFF.

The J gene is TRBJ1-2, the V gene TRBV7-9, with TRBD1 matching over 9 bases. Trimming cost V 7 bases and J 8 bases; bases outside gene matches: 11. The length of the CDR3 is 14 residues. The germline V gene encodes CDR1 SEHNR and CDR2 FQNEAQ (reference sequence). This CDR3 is CASIQAGTGRGYTF. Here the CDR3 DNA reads TGTGCCAGCATCCAAGCCGGGACAGGGCGCGGCTACACCTTC. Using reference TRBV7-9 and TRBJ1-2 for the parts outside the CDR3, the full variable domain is DTGVSQNPRHKITKRGQNVTFRCDPISEHNRLYWYRQTLGQGPEFLTYFQNEAQLEKSRLLSDRFSAERPKGSFSTLEIQRTEQGDSAMYLCASIQAGTGRGYTFGSGTRLTVV.

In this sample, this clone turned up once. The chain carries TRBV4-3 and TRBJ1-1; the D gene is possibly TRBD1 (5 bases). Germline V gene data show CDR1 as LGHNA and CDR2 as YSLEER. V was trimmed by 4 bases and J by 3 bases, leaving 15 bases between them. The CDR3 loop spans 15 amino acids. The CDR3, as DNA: TGCGCCAGCAGCCGCGGTCAGGGTCAGGACACTGAAGCTTTCTTT. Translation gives CASSRGQGQDTEAFF.

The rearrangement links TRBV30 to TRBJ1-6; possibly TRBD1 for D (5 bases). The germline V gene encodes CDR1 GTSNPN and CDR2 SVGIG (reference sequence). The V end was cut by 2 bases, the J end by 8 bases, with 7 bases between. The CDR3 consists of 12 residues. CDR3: CAWSRGDSPLHF. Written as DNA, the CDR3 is TGTGCCTGGAGTCGGGGGGATTCACCCCTCCACTTT.

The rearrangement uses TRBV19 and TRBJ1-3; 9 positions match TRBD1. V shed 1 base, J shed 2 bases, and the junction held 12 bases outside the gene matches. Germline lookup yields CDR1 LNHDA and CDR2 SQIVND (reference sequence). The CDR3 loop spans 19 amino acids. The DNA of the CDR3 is TGTGCCAGTAGTATAGTCGGGGGGACAGGGCCGAGTACTGGAAACACCATATATTTT. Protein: CASSIVGGTGPSTGNTIYF.

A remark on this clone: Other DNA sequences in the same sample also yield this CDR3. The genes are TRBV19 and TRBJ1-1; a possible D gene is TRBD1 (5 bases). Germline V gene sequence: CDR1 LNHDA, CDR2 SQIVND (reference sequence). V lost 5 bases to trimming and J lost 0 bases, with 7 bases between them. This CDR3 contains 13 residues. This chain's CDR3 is CASSGGMNTEAFF. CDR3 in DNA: TGTGCCAGTAGTGGGGGGATGAACACTGAAGCTTTCTTT.

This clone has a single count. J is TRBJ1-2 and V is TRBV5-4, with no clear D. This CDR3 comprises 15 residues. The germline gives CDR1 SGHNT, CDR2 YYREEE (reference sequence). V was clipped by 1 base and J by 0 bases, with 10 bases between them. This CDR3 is CASSLIGIPNYGYTF. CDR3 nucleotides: TGTGCCAGCAGCTTGATCGGGATTCCTAACTATGGCTACACCTTC.

Here the CDR3 reads CASSQDPQGGNSPLHF. The CDR3 nucleotides read TGTGCCAGCAGCCAAGATCCCCAGGGAGGCAATTCACCCCTCCACTTT. The chain couples TRBV4-2 to TRBJ1-6; possibly TRBD1 for D (5 bases). Per germline, CDR1 LGHNA and CDR2 YNFKEQ. V lost 0 bases to trimming and J lost 7 bases, with 13 bases between them. The CDR3 is 16 amino acids.

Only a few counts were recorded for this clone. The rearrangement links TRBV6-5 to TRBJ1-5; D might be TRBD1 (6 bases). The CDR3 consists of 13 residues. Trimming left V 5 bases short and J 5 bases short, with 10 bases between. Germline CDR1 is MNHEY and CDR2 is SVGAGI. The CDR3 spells CASSQGSYQPQHF. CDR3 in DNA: TGTGCCAGCAGTCAGGGGTCGTATCAGCCCCAGCATTTT.

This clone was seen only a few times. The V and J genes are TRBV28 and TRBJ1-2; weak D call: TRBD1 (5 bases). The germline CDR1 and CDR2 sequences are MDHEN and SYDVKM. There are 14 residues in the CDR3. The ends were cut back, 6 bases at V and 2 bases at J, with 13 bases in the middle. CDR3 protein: CASRNGGANYGYTF. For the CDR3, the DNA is TGTGCCAGCAGGAACGGGGGAGCCAACTATGGCTACACCTTC.

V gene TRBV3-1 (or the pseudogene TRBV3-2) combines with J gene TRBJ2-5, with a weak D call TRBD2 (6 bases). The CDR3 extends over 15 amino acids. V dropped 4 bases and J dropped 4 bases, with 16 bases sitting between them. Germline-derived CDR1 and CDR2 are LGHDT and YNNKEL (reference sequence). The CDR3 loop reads CASSPTGDLAETQYF. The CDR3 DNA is TGTGCCAGCAGCCCCACCGGGGACTTAGCAGAGACCCAGTACTTC.